The present T cell receptor (beta chain) was sequenced within a study of shared clonotypes between healthy human individuals. TCRdb's copy holds only in-frame clones and misses some; the assay was immunoSEQ multiplex PCR. The repertoire holds 2,100,000 or so clones, with approximately 96% as singletons. V shed 4 bases, J shed 6 bases, and the junction held 8 bases outside the gene matches. Per the germline V gene, CDR1 is SGHTS and CDR2 is YDEGEE. The CDR3 runs 15 residues. The material sequenced was naive CD4+ T cells sorted from blood. Subset here: CD45RA+ positively selected. This TCR was recovered from a man aged 18 to 35 in good health. V usage is TRBV5-8 and J usage is TRBJ2-7; TRBD1 agrees at 12 bases. CDR3 loop: CASSQGQGASPEQYF. The CDR3 nucleotides are TGTGCCAGCAGCCAGGGACAGGGGGCCTCCCCCGAGCAGTACTTC.